The 13 T cell receptor beta chains in this list originate from one sample, sequenced in a study of cytomegalovirus exposure and HLA in healthy donors. In the PCR, 60 Vbeta and 13 Jbeta primers were used. Some clones are missing from TCRdb's copy, which holds only in-frame ones; the method was immunoSEQ multiplex PCR. Found here are some 200,000 clones, about 13% of them singletons; the top ten hold under 10%. Specimen: PBMCs. Receptor source: a man aged 50 or older in good health and CMV-seropositive.

The CDR3 DNA is TGTGCCAGCAGCTTAGCTAGGGGAACTGGAAACACCATATATTTT. Translated, it gives CASSLARGTGNTIYF. The chain employs TRBV7-2 and TRBJ1-3; D is perhaps TRBD1 (5 bases). V dropped 0 bases and J dropped 2 bases, with 8 bases sitting between them. This CDR3 is built from 15 residues. Germline CDR1 is SGHTA and CDR2 is FQGNSA.

This chain connects TRBV18 to TRBJ2-5; unclear D gene. There are 11 residues in the CDR3. In germline, CDR1 is KGHSH, CDR2 LQKENI. V lost 3 bases, J lost 3 bases, and 2 bases lay in between. As DNA, the CDR3 is TGTGCCAGCTCACCCAAAGAGACCCAGTACTTC. Protein: CASSPKETQYF.

The V call is TRBV10-3, the J call TRBJ2-1; weak D call: TRBD2 (5 bases). This CDR3 contains 15 residues. Germline lookup yields CDR1 ENHRY and CDR2 SYGVKD. Trimming pared 6 bases from V and 4 bases from J, leaving 16 bases between. CDR3 residues: CAISTEERLYNEQFF. For the CDR3, the DNA is TGTGCCATCAGCACGGAGGAGCGGCTATACAATGAGCAGTTCTTC.

The chain uses TRBV19 and TRBJ1-3; D is perhaps TRBD1 (5 bases). Trimming left V 6 bases short and J 7 bases short, with 10 bases between. The CDR3 covers 12 residues. Per germline, CDR1 LNHDA and CDR2 SQIVND (reference sequence). The CDR3 loop reads CASRMGGNTIYF. In nucleotides, the CDR3 is TGTGCCAGTAGAATGGGGGGGAACACCATATATTTT.

This clone occurred a few times. The rearrangement links TRBV5-4 to TRBJ1-2; D not certain. This CDR3 has 14 residues. The germline gives CDR1 SGHNT, CDR2 YYREEE (reference sequence). Trimming removed 5 bases at V and 6 bases at J, with 17 bases between. CDR3 sequence: CASSLLLDLHGYTF. The CDR3 bases are TGTGCCAGCAGTTTACTCCTAGACTTACATGGCTACACCTTC. Drawing the rest from reference TRBV5-4 and TRBJ1-2, the complete variable domain is ETGVTQSPTHLIKTRGQQVTLRCSSQSGHNTVSWYQQALGQGPQFIFQYYREEENGRGNFPPRFSGLQFPNYSSELNVNALELDDSALYLCASSLLLDLHGYTFGSGTRLTVV.

The chain has TRBV30 and TRBJ2-3, with TRBD2 matching over 10 bases. The CDR3 sequence is 17 residues long. J lost 5 bases, V lost 0 bases, and 11 bases had no gene match. Germline CDR1 is GTSNPN and CDR2 is SVGIG (reference sequence). CDR3 loop: CAWSVQYSGGAGDTQYF. DNA of the CDR3: TGTGCCTGGAGTGTACAGTACAGCGGGGGGGCAGGAGATACGCAGTATTTT. Full variable domain (outside the CDR3, taken from reference TRBV30 and TRBJ2-3): SQTIHQWPATLVQPVGSPLSLECTVEGTSNPNLYWYRQAAGRGLQLLFYSVGIGQISSEVPQNLSASRPQDRQFILSSKKLLLSDSGFYLCAWSVQYSGGAGDTQYFGPGTRLTVL.

This clone has a handful of counts. This rearrangement joins TRBV28 to TRBJ1-3; 10 nucleotides line up with TRBD1. The CDR3 is 17 amino acids. Germline-derived CDR1 and CDR2 are MDHEN and SYDVKM. After removal of 1 base from V and 7 bases from J, the junction contained 10 bases not matched to a gene. CDR3 residues: CASSLSSPGQGRNTIYF. In DNA form, the CDR3 reads TGTGCCAGCAGTTTATCCTCTCCGGGACAGGGGAGGAACACCATATATTTT.

The chain joins TRBV7-9 to TRBJ2-5; 7 bases map to TRBD2. The CDR3 sequence is 15 residues long. CDR1 and CDR2 (germline): SEHNR, FQNEAQ (reference sequence). V lost 3 bases and J lost 2; bases outside the gene matches: 6. CDR3 protein: CASSFQAGKQETQYF. The CDR3 coding sequence is TGTGCCAGCAGCTTTCAAGCGGGGAAACAAGAGACCCAGTACTTC.

The sample holds a few counts of this clone. The chain combines TRBV30 with TRBJ2-1; D perhaps matches TRBD1 (6 bases). V was cut by 0 bases and J by 2 bases, with 14 bases left in between. The length of the CDR3 is 16 residues. In germline, CDR1 is GTSNPN, CDR2 SVGIG (reference sequence). DNA of the CDR3: TGTGCCTGGAGTGTAGGGGACATGGGCCCCTACAATGAGCAGTTCTTC. Protein product: CAWSVGDMGPYNEQFF.

This clone was recorded a few times. The chain carries TRBV19 and TRBJ1-4; TRBD1 matches at 11 bases. The CDR3 covers 15 residues. Germline-derived CDR1 and CDR2 are LNHDA and SQIVND (reference sequence). After removal of 3 bases from V and 8 bases from J, the junction contained 5 bases not matched to a gene. Here the CDR3 reads CASSIGGTGGEKLFF. CDR3 DNA sequence: TGTGCCAGTAGTATCGGAGGGACAGGGGGGGAAAAACTGTTTTTT. Filled out from reference TRBV19 and TRBJ1-4, the complete variable domain reads DGGITQSPKYLFRKEGQNVTLSCEQNLNHDAMYWYRQDPGQGLRLIYYSQIVNDFQKGDIAEGYSVSREKKESFPLTVTSAQKNPTAFYLCASSIGGTGGEKLFFGSGTQLSVL.

The genes are TRBV7-8 and TRBJ2-3; 7 bases map to TRBD2. J was trimmed by 0 bases and V by 5 bases; bases with no gene match: 11. CDR3 size: 17 residues. Per germline, CDR1 SGHVS and CDR2 FQNEAQ. CDR3 sequence: CASSPYISGTSTDTQYF. The DNA for the CDR3 is TGTGCCAGCAGCCCCTACATCAGCGGGACCAGCACAGATACGCAGTATTTT.

This chain joins TRBV11-3 and TRBJ2-5, with TRBD1 as a possible D gene (6 bases). The CDR3 length is 15 residues. V was cut by 5 bases and J by 1 base, with 14 bases left in between. The germline V gene has CDR1 SGHNT and CDR2 YENEEA. This chain's CDR3 is CASSPRGTVQETQYF. The CDR3 DNA reads as TGTGCCAGCAGCCCCAGGGGCACGGTCCAAGAGACCCAGTACTTC.

Concerning this clone itself: At one boundary the junction diverges from the germline segment, which might be a read error. V gene TRBV6-5 combines with J gene TRBJ1-6; D unclear. CDR3 length equals 13 residues. Per germline, CDR1 MNHEY and CDR2 SVGAGI. The CDR3 sequence is CASSYDLLTPLHF. CDR3 bases: TGTGCCAGCAGTTACGATCTCCTGACACCCCTACACTTT.